This entry concerns a single T cell receptor beta chain. Its specificity is unknown. This record belongs to a study of regulatory T cells in long-lasting Graves disease. Construction of TCR beta libraries relied on iRepertoire HTBI primers and on Arm-PCR targeting CDR3 regions. MiXCR, run by TCRdb on the multiplex PCR reads, gives a single entry per CDR3 protein. The data show 550,000 to 650,000 distinct CDR3 sequences, roughly 15% seen once. Study-wide points: Small sample size may have lowered accuracy. The study found TRBV28, TRBJ1-2 and TRBJ2-5 favored in persistent disease.

V was trimmed by 5 bases and J by 12 bases, leaving 11 bases between them. The CDR3 contains 12 residues. Noted time point: newly diagnosed GD, antithyroid drugs for less than 3 months. Generation of the TCR library employed RNA extracted from PBMCs. These data were also filed under a second study, of T cells in Graves' hyperthyroidism and ophthalmopathy. From that report: Exclusion of a patient resulted from uncontrolled infection, other autoimmune disease, pregnancy or lactation. HTBI primers drove first-round RT-PCR of the TCR CDR3.

This material consisted of peripheral blood mononuclear cells (PBMCs), taken at new diagnosis, from a patient treated with antithyroid drugs. The TCR was taken from a young man with Graves disease. This chain joins TRBV12-3 or TRBV12-4 and TRBJ1-6; D is undetermined. The chain's CDR3 is CASSPPLLPLHF. For the CDR3, the DNA is TGTGCCAGCAGTCCGCCTCTTTTACCCCTCCACTTT.